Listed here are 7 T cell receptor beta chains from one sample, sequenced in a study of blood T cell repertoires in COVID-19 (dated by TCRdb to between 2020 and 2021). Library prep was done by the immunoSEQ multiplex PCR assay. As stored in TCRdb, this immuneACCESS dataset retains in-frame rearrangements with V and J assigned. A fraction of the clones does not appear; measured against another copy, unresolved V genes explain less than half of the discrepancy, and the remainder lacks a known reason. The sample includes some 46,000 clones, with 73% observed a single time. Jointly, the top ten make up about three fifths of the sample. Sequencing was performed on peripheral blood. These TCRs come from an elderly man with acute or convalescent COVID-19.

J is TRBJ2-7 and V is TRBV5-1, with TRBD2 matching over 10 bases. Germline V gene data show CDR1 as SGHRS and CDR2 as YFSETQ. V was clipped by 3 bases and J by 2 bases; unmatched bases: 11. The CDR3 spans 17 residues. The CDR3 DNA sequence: TGCGCCAGCAGCTCCTTGGGAGCGGGAGGGCCCGCCTACGAGCAGTACTTC. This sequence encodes CASSSLGAGGPAYEQYF.

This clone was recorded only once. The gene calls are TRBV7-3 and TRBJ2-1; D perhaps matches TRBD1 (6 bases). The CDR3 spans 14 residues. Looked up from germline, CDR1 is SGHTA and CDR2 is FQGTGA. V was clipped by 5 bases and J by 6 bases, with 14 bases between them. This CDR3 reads CASSPEQGLNEQFF. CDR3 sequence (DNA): TGTGCCAGCAGCCCTGAACAGGGTCTCAATGAGCAGTTCTTC.

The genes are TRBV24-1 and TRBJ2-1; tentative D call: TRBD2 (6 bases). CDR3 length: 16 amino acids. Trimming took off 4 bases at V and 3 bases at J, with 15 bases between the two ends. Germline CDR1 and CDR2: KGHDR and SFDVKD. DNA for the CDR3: TGTGCCACCAGTGAGCGTGTGGGGGGAGGCTACAATGAGCAGTTCTTC. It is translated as CATSERVGGGYNEQFF.

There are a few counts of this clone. The CDR3 bases are TGTGCCAGCAGTAGGAACCAGGACTCTGAAGCTTTCTTT. Amino acid sequence: CASSRNQDSEAFF. This chain links TRBV28 with TRBJ1-1; D is undetermined. Germline CDR1 reads MDHEN; CDR2 reads SYDVKM. Trimming took 5 bases from V and 6 from J, leaving 13 bases between them. CDR3 length: 13 amino acids.

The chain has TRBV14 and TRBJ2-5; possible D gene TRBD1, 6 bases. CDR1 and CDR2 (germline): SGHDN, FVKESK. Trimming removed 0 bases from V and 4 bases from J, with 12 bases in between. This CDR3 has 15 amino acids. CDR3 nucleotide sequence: TGTGCCAGCAGCCAAGAGAGGACCAGGGGAGAGACCCAGTACTTC. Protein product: CASSQERTRGETQYF.

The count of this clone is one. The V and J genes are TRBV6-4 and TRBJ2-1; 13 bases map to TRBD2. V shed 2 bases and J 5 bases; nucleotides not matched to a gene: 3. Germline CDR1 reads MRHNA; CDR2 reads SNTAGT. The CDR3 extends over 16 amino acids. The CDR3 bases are TGTGCCAGCAGTGACCAGGGACTAGCGGGACACAATGAGCAGTTCTTC. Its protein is CASSDQGLAGHNEQFF.

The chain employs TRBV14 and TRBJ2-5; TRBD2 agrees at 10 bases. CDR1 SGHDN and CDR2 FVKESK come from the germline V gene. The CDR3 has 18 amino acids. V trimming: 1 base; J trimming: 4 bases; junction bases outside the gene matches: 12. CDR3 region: CASSQARASGRMGETQYF. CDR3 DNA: TGTGCCAGCAGCCAAGCGAGGGCTAGCGGGAGAATGGGAGAGACCCAGTACTTC. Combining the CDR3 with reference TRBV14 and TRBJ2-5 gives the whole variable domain EAGVTQFPSHSVIEKGQTVTLRCDPISGHDNLYWYRRVMGKEIKFLLHFVKESKQDESGMPNNRFLAERTGGTYSTLKVQPAELEDSGVYFCASSQARASGRMGETQYFGPGTRLLVL.